The rows below give T cell receptor beta chains drawn from one sample of a study of T-cell memory formation after mild COVID-19. Each CDR3 protein is one row after TCRdb ran MiXCR on the 5' RACE reads. The sample contains a few hundred thousand distinct CDR3 sequences, just under 20% of which appear only once. Input material: PBMCs or a T cell subset sorted from them (not recorded which). Source of these receptors: a man aged 18-30 years who had mild COVID-19 (a few samples of this study predate the infection). Cell type and time point are not known. Both conserved end residues are part of each CDR3. D genes are given only for firm matches. Not every row has a clone size; where given, it reads once, few, many or a size class.

>-|-|TRBJ1-6|TRBV15
CATSLADSPLHF
TGTGCCACCAGCCTTGCTGATTCACCCCTCCACTTT
>TRBD1|few|TRBJ2-1|TRBV4-3
CASSRQDRANEQFF
TGCGCCAGCAGCCGACAGGACAGGGCCAATGAGCAGTTCTTC
>-|few|TRBJ2-7|TRBV6-2/TRBV6-3
CASRDRNEQYF
TGTGCCAGCAGAGACAGGAACGAGCAGTACTTC
>-|few|TRBJ2-7|TRBV10-3
CAISESHGGPYEQYF
TGTGCCATCAGTGAGTCCCACGGGGGCCCCTACGAGCAGTACTTC
>TRBD1|-|TRBJ2-1|TRBV6-4
CASSGGTGAGEQFF
TGTGCCAGCAGTGGCGGGACAGGGGCTGGTGAGCAGTTCTTC
>TRBD2|many|TRBJ2-3|TRBV4-3
CASSQDVGGVVTDTQYF
TGCGCCAGCAGCCAAGATGTCGGGGGGGTGGTCACAGATACGCAGTATTTT
>TRBD2|-|TRBJ2-1|TRBV4-2
CASSQVVASGGRNEQFF
TGTGCCAGCAGCCAAGTTGTGGCTAGCGGGGGGAGGAATGAGCAGTTCTTC
>-|-|TRBJ1-1|TRBV12-5
CASGLAPHRLMNTEAFF
TGTGCTAGTGGTTTGGCCCCCCACAGATTGATGAACACTGAAGCTTTCTTT
>TRBD1|-|TRBJ1-1|TRBV20-1
CSAREMTGQGMVAFF
TGCAGTGCTAGAGAGATGACGGGACAGGGGATGGTAGCTTTCTTT
>TRBD1|few|TRBJ2-3|TRBV5-1
CASSLETGGTSLTDTQYF
TGCGCCAGCAGCTTGGAGACAGGGGGCACCTCACTCACAGATACGCAGTATTTT
>TRBD1|-|TRBJ2-5|TRBV7-6
CASSLGWTGDQETQYF
TGTGCCAGCAGCTTAGGGTGGACAGGGGACCAAGAGACCCAGTACTTC
>TRBD1|few|TRBJ2-5|TRBV5-1
CASSGRGGEQETQYF
TGCGCCAGCAGCGGACGAGGGGGCGAGCAAGAGACCCAGTACTTC
>TRBD2|-|TRBJ2-5|TRBV7-2
CASSQSLAGGRETQYF
TGTGCCAGCAGCCAATCACTAGCGGGGGGGCGAGAGACCCAGTACTTC
>-|-|TRBJ2-3|TRBV27
CASSLLRLSTDTQYF
TGTGCCAGCAGTTTACTCCGGCTTAGCACAGATACGCAGTATTTT
>-|few|TRBJ1-5|TRBV6-6
CASKLGGTLGNQPQHF
TGTGCCAGCAAGCTGGGAGGTACTTTGGGCAATCAGCCCCAGCATTTT
>TRBD2|-|TRBJ2-1|TRBV18
CASSLTWRGSYNEQFF
TGTGCCAGCTCCCTCACGTGGCGGGGGAGTTACAATGAGCAGTTCTTC
>TRBD1|few|TRBJ1-5|TRBV20-1
CSAKTGVNQPQHF
TGCAGTGCAAAGACAGGGGTCAATCAGCCCCAGCATTTT
>TRBD1|-|TRBJ2-5|TRBV12-3/TRBV12-4
CASRGTGRETQYF
TGTGCCAGCAGGGGGACAGGGCGGGAGACCCAGTACTTC
>-|few|TRBJ1-1|TRBV5-1
CASSVRGGAFF
TGCGCCAGCAGCGTCCGGGGGGGAGCTTTCTTT
>-|-|TRBJ2-3|TRBV5-1
CASTPRDGADTQYF
TGCGCCAGCACCCCGCGCGACGGGGCAGATACGCAGTATTTT
>TRBD1|-|TRBJ1-1|TRBV5-1
CASSLASGQANTEAFF
TGCGCCAGCAGCTTGGCCTCGGGACAGGCGAACACTGAAGCTTTCTTT
>TRBD1|-|TRBJ2-2|TRBV7-7
CASSLGLRQGNTGELFF
TGTGCCAGCAGCTTGGGCCTAAGACAGGGAAACACCGGGGAGCTGTTTTTT
>TRBD2|few|TRBJ2-5|TRBV7-3
CASSLGTSGGKETQYF
TGTGCCAGCAGCTTAGGGACTAGCGGGGGGAAAGAGACCCAGTACTTC
>TRBD1|few|TRBJ2-1|TRBV7-3
CASSLGTGIGNNEQFF
TGTGCCAGCAGCTTAGGGACAGGGATCGGCAACAATGAGCAGTTCTTC
>-|-|TRBJ1-5|TRBV30
CAWTGVGGSNQPQHF
TGTGCCTGGACCGGGGTTGGGGGGAGCAATCAGCCCCAGCATTTT
>-|few|TRBJ2-2|TRBV20-1
CSATPTSANTGELFF
TGCAGTGCTACACCGACAAGTGCGAACACCGGGGAGCTGTTTTTT
>-|-|TRBJ2-5|TRBV7-2
CASSPEGGQTQYF
TGTGCCAGCAGCCCTGAGGGCGGGCAGACCCAGTACTTC
>TRBD2|many|TRBJ2-3|TRBV20-1
CSAAGGGGVVTDTQYF
TGCAGTGCTGCGGGAGGGGGGGGCGTTGTAACAGATACGCAGTATTTT
>TRBD2|-|TRBJ2-1|TRBV3-1
CASSSWTSGGTNYNEQFF
TGTGCCAGCAGCTCCTGGACTAGCGGGGGGACAAATTACAATGAGCAGTTCTTC
>-|-|TRBJ2-3|TRBV7-3
CASSRDGGAQDTQYF
TGTGCCAGCAGCCGGGACGGAGGGGCTCAAGATACGCAGTATTTT
>-|few|TRBJ2-3|TRBV5-1
CASSAGHSDTQYF
TGCGCCAGCAGCGCGGGACATTCAGATACGCAGTATTTT
>-|few|TRBJ2-2|TRBV9
CASSLTGGAGELFF
TGTGCCAGCAGCCTGACCGGTGGGGCCGGGGAGCTGTTTTTT
>-|-|TRBJ1-2|TRBV9
CASSVAAGYGYTF
TGTGCCAGCAGCGTAGCCGCAGGGTATGGCTACACCTTC
>-|few|TRBJ1-2|TRBV4-3
CASSQDRGSRHGYTF
TGCGCCAGCAGCCAAGATCGGGGCAGTAGACATGGCTACACCTTC
>-|few|TRBJ2-3|TRBV24-1
CATSESGSDTQYF
TGTGCCACCAGTGAATCAGGGTCCGATACGCAGTATTTT
>-|few|TRBJ1-2|TRBV7-2
CASSYLPEGYYGYTF
TGTGCCAGCAGCTACCTCCCCGAGGGGTACTATGGCTACACCTTC
>-|-|TRBJ2-6|TRBV5-1
CASSGWGLSGANVLTF
TGCGCCAGCAGCGGATGGGGGCTCTCTGGGGCCAACGTCCTGACTTTC
>-|-|TRBJ1-2|TRBV30
CAWCGDMMDYGYTF
TGTGCCTGGTGCGGGGACATGATGGATTATGGCTACACCTTC
>TRBD2|-|TRBJ2-2|TRBV11-2
CASSLGSGGYVDTGELFF
TGTGCCAGCAGCTTAGGTAGCGGGGGTTACGTAGACACCGGGGAGCTGTTTTTT
>TRBD2|-|TRBJ2-1|TRBV9
CASSQRGATYNEQFF
TGTGCCAGCAGCCAGCGGGGGGCAACCTACAATGAGCAGTTCTTC
>TRBD2|many|TRBJ2-5|TRBV7-2
CASTLAGGPQETQYF
TGTGCCAGCACACTAGCGGGGGGGCCGCAAGAGACCCAGTACTTC
>-|many|TRBJ2-3|TRBV20-1
CSQKWRGTDTQYF
TGCAGTCAAAAGTGGAGAGGGACAGATACGCAGTATTTT
>TRBD1|many|TRBJ1-1|TRBV10-3
CAITSDREGNSFF
TGTGCCATCACCTCGGACAGGGAAGGCAATTCTTTCTTT
>-|few|TRBJ2-1|TRBV4-3
CASSPAGSSYNEQFF
TGCGCCAGCAGCCCCGCCGGGAGCTCCTACAATGAGCAGTTCTTC
>TRBD1|few|TRBJ2-1|TRBV7-9
CASSHPGQLYNEQFF
TGTGCCAGCAGCCACCCGGGACAGCTTTACAATGAGCAGTTCTTC
>-|-|TRBJ1-4|TRBV7-8
CASSGTDGSKLFF
TGTGCCAGCAGCGGGACGGACGGAAGTAAACTGTTTTTT
>TRBD1|few|TRBJ2-7|TRBV5-1
CASSRRTGQYSYEQYF
TGCGCCAGCAGCCGGAGGACAGGGCAATACTCCTACGAGCAGTACTTC